The 27 T cell receptor beta chains presented below share a single source sample, sequenced in a study of long-term antiretroviral therapy in people with HIV. At the survey level, the v3.0 immunoSEQ assay was run. The protocol was immunoSEQ multiplex PCR, while the TCRdb copy is restricted to in-frame clones and leaves out a portion. The sample lists approximately 30,000 clones; 75% to 85% were seen once. Sequencing was performed on unsorted PBMCs, taken 1.9 years after starting antiretroviral therapy. All receptors derive from a man aged 18 to 30 with HIV.

This chain joins TRBV7-9 and TRBJ1-1; D gene unclear. Trimming took off 2 bases at V and 7 bases at J, with 8 bases between the two ends. This CDR3 has 12 amino acids. Germline V gene data show CDR1 as SEHNR and CDR2 as FQNEAQ (reference sequence). The chain's CDR3 is CASSLHGGEAFF. CDR3 nucleotide sequence: TGTGCCAGCAGCTTACACGGCGGTGAAGCTTTCTTT.

In this sample, this clone turned up once. The chain has TRBV5-6 and TRBJ1-2; D gene unclear. Between the trimmed V and J ends, which lost 5 bases and 0 bases, there was a span of 8 bases. CDR1 is SGHDT, CDR2 YYEEEE, per germline. The CDR3 has 13 amino acids. CDR3 DNA: TGTGCCAGCAGAAGGCGTACTAACTATGGCTACACCTTC. It is translated as CASRRRTNYGYTF.

V is TRBV15 and J is TRBJ1-1, with 9 bases aligning to TRBD1. The length of the CDR3 is 16 residues. The J segment lost 3 bases and the V segment lost 5 bases, leaving 10 bases of the junction unmatched. Germline V gene lookup returns CDR1 LNHNV and CDR2 YYDKDF (reference sequence). In nucleotides, the CDR3 is TGTGCCACCAGCTCACAGGATGGGACAGGGCACACTGAAGCTTTCTTT. Protein: CATSSQDGTGHTEAFF.

This clone occurred a few times. This chain links TRBV9 with TRBJ2-7, with D maybe TRBD2 (6 bases). The germline V gene has CDR1 SGDLS and CDR2 YYNGEE. The CDR3 has 14 amino acids. The germline V and J ends were trimmed by 4 bases and 7 bases, with 18 bases remaining between them. In DNA, the CDR3 is TGTGCCAGCAGCCCCTCGGAGGGCGAGGATGAGCAGTACGTC. Translated: CASSPSEGEDEQYV.

The chain recombines TRBV5-4 with TRBJ1-6, with a weak D call TRBD1 (5 bases). The ends were cut back, 2 bases at V and 2 bases at J, with 11 bases in the middle. The length of the CDR3 is 16 residues. Germline V CDR1 and CDR2: SGHNT, YYREEE (reference sequence). The CDR3 spells CASSFSGGTYNSPLHF. For the CDR3, the DNA is TGTGCCAGCAGCTTTTCTGGGGGTACCTATAATTCACCCCTCCACTTT.

The chain uses TRBV6-4 and TRBJ2-1; TRBD2 agrees at 11 bases. Germline CDR1 and CDR2: MRHNA and SNTAGT. Germline trimming cut 2 bases from V and 5 bases from J; bases unmatched to any gene: 2. The CDR3 is made up of 15 amino acids. This CDR3 reads CASSDGTSGNNEQFF. The CDR3 bases are TGTGCCAGCAGTGACGGGACTAGCGGTAACAATGAGCAGTTCTTC.

The V gene is TRBV6-6, the J gene TRBJ1-1, with TRBD1 matching 8 bases. The CDR3 has 13 amino acids. Losses at the gene ends were 6 bases for V and 11 bases for J; bases not matched to a gene: 11. CDR1 is MNHNY, CDR2 SVGAGI, per germline (reference sequence). The DNA for the CDR3 is TGTGCCAGCAGCCCTGACAGGGGCCGGGGGGCTTTCTTT. This codes for CASSPDRGRGAFF.

The chain links TRBV9 to TRBJ1-1, with D possibly TRBD1 on 6 matching bases. Germline CDR1 SGDLS, CDR2 YYNGEE. V was shortened by 0 bases and J by 4 bases, with 16 bases between the two germline ends. The CDR3 extends over 16 amino acids. The CDR3 region is CASSVGGRGVGTEAFF. As DNA, the CDR3 is TGTGCCAGCAGCGTAGGGGGGCGCGGTGTGGGCACTGAAGCTTTCTTT.

The J gene is TRBJ1-3, the V gene TRBV15; no definite D call. This CDR3 has 17 amino acids. CDR1 and CDR2 (germline): LNHNV, YYDKDF (reference sequence). V shed 3 bases and J shed 0 bases, with 15 bases lying between them. CDR3 bases: TGTGCCACCAGCAGCCGGGAGGCGGGCTTCTCTGGAAACACCATATATTTT. It is translated as CATSSREAGFSGNTIYF.

This clone was found once. The rearrangement uses TRBV29-1 and TRBJ2-5; D call uncertain. This CDR3 has 15 residues. Trimming removed 7 bases at V and 1 base at J, with 19 bases between. Germline V gene data show CDR1 as SQVTM and CDR2 as ANQGSEA. CDR3 loop: CSAIPGEGLQETQYF. The CDR3 region has the DNA TGCAGCGCAATCCCTGGTGAAGGCCTCCAAGAGACCCAGTACTTC.

Here the CDR3 reads CAWSADRGSYGYTF. CDR3 DNA: TGTGCCTGGAGTGCGGACAGGGGAAGCTATGGCTACACCTTC. The chain has TRBV30 and TRBJ1-2, with TRBD1 matching 9 bases. Trimming at V came to 1 base and at J to 4 bases, leaving 4 bases not matched to a gene. CDR1 and CDR2 from the germline V gene are GTSNPN and SVGIG (reference sequence). The CDR3 sequence is 14 residues long.

This rearrangement joins TRBV28 to TRBJ1-6; D possibly corresponds to TRBD1 (6 bases). Germline loops: CDR1 MDHEN, CDR2 SYDVKM. The CDR3 runs to 13 residues. Trimming cost V 6 bases and J 11 bases, with 14 bases left between them. CDR3 sequence: CASRPGEVTPLHF. CDR3 coding DNA: TGTGCCAGCAGACCAGGGGAAGTGACACCCCTCCACTTT.

The CDR3 spells CSAHVLEPQHF. The CDR3, as DNA: TGCAGTGCTCACGTTCTGGAGCCCCAGCATTTT. This chain uses TRBV20-1 with TRBJ1-5; no reliable D call. CDR1 DFQATT and CDR2 SNEGSKA come from the germline V gene (reference sequence). V shed 5 bases and J shed 8 bases, with 10 bases lying between them. This CDR3 has 11 residues.

The rearrangement links TRBV7-2 to TRBJ1-1; D is unresolved. Germline values: CDR1 SGHTA, CDR2 FQGNSA. Trimming removed 2 bases from V and 4 bases from J, with 11 bases in between. The CDR3 runs 14 residues. The CDR3 is CASSLTESVTEAFF. The CDR3 bases are TGTGCCAGCAGCTTAACAGAGTCGGTCACTGAAGCTTTCTTT.

The chain combines TRBV28 with TRBJ1-6, with D tentatively TRBD1 (6 bases). CDR1 is MDHEN, CDR2 SYDVKM, per germline. The CDR3 totals 16 residues. The V end was cut by 4 bases, the J end by 8 bases, with 18 bases between. CDR3 sequence reads: CASSSGGVEGDSPLHF. As DNA, the CDR3 is TGTGCCAGCAGTTCCGGAGGGGTGGAGGGGGATTCACCCCTCCACTTT.

The sample holds a few counts of this clone. The chain has TRBV6-5 and TRBJ1-2; 7 bases are a match to TRBD1. The CDR3 extends over 13 amino acids. The trim removed 6 bases at V and 2 bases at J, leaving 3 bases unmatched. Germline CDR1 MNHEY, CDR2 SVGAGI. CDR3 DNA sequence: TGTGCCAGCAGGACAGGGCTAAACTATGGCTACACCTTC. This codes for CASRTGLNYGYTF.

The chain combines TRBV6-5 with TRBJ2-3; 11 bases fit TRBD2. CDR1 is MNHEY, CDR2 SVGAGI, per germline. The J segment lost 4 bases and the V segment lost 4 bases, leaving 4 bases of the junction unmatched. The CDR3 extends over 15 amino acids. In DNA, the CDR3 is TGTGCCAGCAGTTTGATTAGCGGGGGGGCAGATACGCAGTATTTT. It encodes CASSLISGGADTQYF.

V gene TRBV5-1 combines with J gene TRBJ1-4; perhaps TRBD1 as D (6 bases). Deletions cut 0 bases from V and 5 bases from J, with 11 bases between. CDR1 and CDR2 from the germline V gene are SGHRS and YFSETQ. The CDR3 is made up of 15 amino acids. CDR3 sequence: CASSLGQVQNEKLFF. In DNA form, the CDR3 reads TGCGCCAGCAGCTTGGGACAGGTACAAAATGAAAAACTGTTTTTT.

This chain uses TRBV6-1 with TRBJ2-7; 7 bases line up with TRBD1. The trim removed 5 bases at V and 0 bases at J, leaving 7 bases unmatched. The CDR3 contains 15 residues. Germline V CDR1 and CDR2: MNHNS, SASEGT. The CDR3 region is CASSLEQGSSYEQYV. The CDR3 DNA is TGTGCCAGCAGTTTGGAACAGGGGAGCTCCTACGAGCAGTACGTC.

The count of this clone is one. The chain uses TRBV6-5 and TRBJ1-1; 7 bases match TRBD1. In germline, CDR1 is MNHEY, CDR2 SVGAGI. The V and J ends lost 7 bases and 3 bases, in that order; junction bases with no gene match: 8. The CDR3 has 14 residues. CDR3: CASNTGVFDTEAFF. The CDR3 nucleotides read TGTGCCAGCAATACAGGGGTTTTCGACACTGAAGCTTTCTTT.

The chain couples TRBV9 to TRBJ2-3; the D is unclear. The CDR3 covers 14 residues. The V end was cut by 3 bases, the J end by 0 bases, with 8 bases between. Germline lookup yields CDR1 SGDLS and CDR2 YYNGEE. Here the CDR3 reads CASSGLTSTDTQYF. In DNA form, the CDR3 reads TGTGCCAGCAGCGGATTGACTAGCACAGATACGCAGTATTTT.

The chain uses TRBV30 and TRBJ1-2; TRBD1 matches 8 bases. The V gene's germline CDR1 is GTSNPN and CDR2 SVGIG (reference sequence). The CDR3 spans 16 residues. V dropped 4 bases and J dropped 0; count of bases not matched to a gene: 10. The CDR3 coding sequence is TGTGCCTGGACCCCCTTCGGGGACAGGCCTAACTATGGCTACACCTTC. It specifies CAWTPFGDRPNYGYTF.

This sequence joins TRBV14 and TRBJ2-7, with D maybe TRBD2 (6 bases). The CDR3 runs 15 residues. The V gene's germline CDR1 is SGHDN and CDR2 FVKESK. V dropped 0 bases and J dropped 4 bases, with 13 bases sitting between them. The CDR3, as DNA: TGTGCCAGCAGCCAAGAGGAGGGACGAGCTTACGAGCAGTACTTC. Translating gives CASSQEEGRAYEQYF.

The chain links TRBV5-1 to TRBJ2-5; D not resolved. Trimming pared 3 bases from V and 0 bases from J, leaving 15 bases between. The CDR3 is made up of 16 amino acids. Germline lookup yields CDR1 SGHRS and CDR2 YFSETQ. The CDR3: CASSSLLQSNQETQYF. The CDR3 DNA reads as TGCGCCAGCAGCTCCCTTCTTCAGAGTAACCAAGAGACCCAGTACTTC.

The chain recombines TRBV7-9 with TRBJ2-1, with TRBD2 matching 10 bases. V shed 0 bases and J 8 bases; nucleotides not matched to a gene: 4. This CDR3 has 15 amino acids. Germline lookup yields CDR1 SEHNR and CDR2 FQNEAQ (reference sequence). The CDR3 region is CASSLALAGVDEQFF. The CDR3 DNA reads TGTGCCAGCAGCTTAGCGCTAGCGGGGGTGGATGAGCAGTTCTTC.

V usage is TRBV12-5 and J usage is TRBJ2-7, with TRBD2 identical over 8 bases. This CDR3 is built from 15 residues. Per the germline V gene, CDR1 is LGHNT and CDR2 is FRNRAP. The junction had 12 bases not matched to a gene; V was cut back by 8 bases and J by 3 bases. CDR3 residues: CASSPGGALGYEQYF. CDR3 bases: TGTGCTAGTTCCCCGGGGGGGGCTTTGGGCTACGAGCAGTACTTC.

This CDR3 reads CASKGPENSPLHF. The DNA of the CDR3 is TGTGCCAGCAAAGGTCCAGAAAATTCACCCCTCCACTTT. The chain links TRBV6-1 to TRBJ1-6; the D is unclear. CDR1 and CDR2 (germline): MNHNS, SASEGT. The length of the CDR3 is 13 residues. Trimming removed 7 bases from V and 7 bases from J, with 11 bases in between.